These T cell receptor beta chains were read from a single sample in a study of CXCR3-negative and CXCR3-positive naive CD8 T cells. TCRdb reanalyzed the 5' RACE reads and collapses them to one entry per CDR3 protein, without DNA. The data show 75,000 to 100,000 distinct CDR3 sequences, and the top ten clones hold around 1%. The material sequenced was naive CXCR3+ CD8+ T cells from blood. The receptors originated from a human donor in good health. Some clones in this sample may be carry-over from other donors' samples. The CDR3 runs from the conserved cysteine through the conserved F or W.

V gene,CDR3 length,J gene,CDR3 protein
TRBV12-3/TRBV12-4,13,TRBJ2-2,CASSEGYTGELFF
TRBV4-3,15,TRBJ2-2,CASSSHSGATGELFF
TRBV7-2,14,TRBJ2-3,CASSPRQGTDTQYF
TRBV5-1,15,TRBJ1-5,CAIRDRIYRNQPQHF
TRBV9,18,TRBJ2-3,CASSVEDSSGVLTDTQYF
TRBV6-2/TRBV6-3,16,TRBJ2-7,CASSTIPGQISYEQYF
TRBV14,11,TRBJ2-7,CASSQGGEQYF
TRBV15,14,TRBJ2-5,CATSRVRGQETQYF
TRBV3-1,13,TRBJ2-2,CASSQTGTGELFF
TRBV10-2,14,TRBJ2-7,CASSESARAYEQYF
TRBV28,14,TRBJ2-7,CASLSDRYTYEQYF
TRBV6-2/TRBV6-3,20,TRBJ2-7,CASSWSPSGSDRPSSYEQYF
TRBV10-3,15,TRBJ2-6,CAISERDVGANVLTF
TRBV28,14,TRBJ2-2,CASRRQGFTGELFF
TRBV2,13,TRBJ2-7,CASSDFVDYEQYF
TRBV20-1,13,TRBJ1-5,CSTNGGLNQPQHF
TRBV10-3,14,TRBJ2-7,CAIMGGQLGPEQYF
TRBV5-1,15,TRBJ2-5,CASSLSQGMKETQYF
TRBV28,17,TRBJ2-7,CASSLVWGVYASDGQYF
TRBV27,16,TRBJ2-7,CASSFAGGAKPLEQYF
TRBV5-4,13,TRBJ2-3,CASSLGVGDTQYF
TRBV6-5,16,TRBJ2-7,CASSYSSGQGKYEQYF
TRBV12-5,18,TRBJ2-7,CASGLVPGTSFVGYEQYF
TRBV20-1,14,TRBJ2-7,CSAERPGQGYEQYF
TRBV7-6,13,TRBJ1-2,CASSSGQGHGYTF
TRBV27,14,TRBJ1-4,CASSLGLNNEKLFF
TRBV29-1,13,TRBJ1-1,CSPGGGMNTEAFF
TRBV12-3/TRBV12-4,14,TRBJ2-7,CASSQTSGSYEQYF
TRBV29-1,12,TRBJ2-1,CSVWDRGREQFF
TRBV28,14,TRBJ2-5,CASGLAGPQETQYF
TRBV12-3/TRBV12-4,11,TRBJ2-1,CATLSYNEQFF
TRBV29-1,14,TRBJ2-1,CSVEDFGVFNEQFF
TRBV12-3/TRBV12-4,12,TRBJ2-7,CASSWTGPEQYF
TRBV28,14,TRBJ2-7,CASTRDRSSYEQYF
TRBV4-3,16,TRBJ2-7,CASSPQGQGTPLEQYF
TRBV21-1,17,TRBJ1-3,CASRSTGTEREGNTIYF
TRBV28,15,TRBJ2-2,CASSFHGQGNGELFF
TRBV6-4,15,TRBJ2-1,CASSDSKGSYNEQFF
TRBV28,14,TRBJ2-1,CASSLWTAYNEQFF
TRBV20-1,16,TRBJ2-1,CSARDRAIGGTHEQFF
TRBV2,11,TRBJ2-1,CASSGGGLLIF
TRBV12-5,12,TRBJ2-7,CASGSPSYEQYF
TRBV7-2,14,TRBJ2-1,CASSLVLAGEYRFF
TRBV12-5,13,TRBJ1-1,CASGLSGATEAFF
TRBV6-5,16,TRBJ2-2,CASSFTLDKYTGELFF
TRBV28,14,TRBJ2-1,CASSPRDSYNEQFF
TRBV6-5,17,TRBJ1-1,CATSVGGAVFSYTEAFF
TRBV12-3/TRBV12-4,12,TRBJ1-1,CANKQGNTEACF